This T cell receptor beta chain was identified during a study of blood T cell repertoires in COVID-19. Sequencing used immunoSEQ multiplex PCR; TCRdb keeps in-frame clones, though not all of them. The repertoire holds under 350,000 clones, with approximately 83% as singletons. J was trimmed by 7 bases and V by 4 bases; bases with no gene match: 6. CDR3 length: 14 residues. CDR1 and CDR2 from the germline V gene are SGHRS and YFSETQ. V and J are TRBV5-1 and TRBJ2-1, with TRBD1 identical over 9 bases. This clonotype was obtained from a woman in her seventies with acute or convalescent COVID-19. The sequencing sample was made of peripheral blood. The CDR3 nucleotides are TGCGCCAGCAGCACGGGACAGGGAGGGAATGAGCAGTTCTTC. This encodes CASSTGQGGNEQFF.